The rows below give T cell receptor beta chains drawn from one sample of a study of regulatory T cells in long-lasting Graves disease. TCRdb used MiXCR to reprocess the multiplex PCR reads, holding one entry per CDR3 protein. Among some 490,000 distinct CDR3 sequences listed, about 12% were seen once. The same sample was also studied in work on T cells in Graves' hyperthyroidism and ophthalmopathy.

The input for sequencing was peripheral blood mononuclear cells (PBMCs), taken at new diagnosis, from a patient treated with antithyroid drugs. The receptors come from a woman aged 30 to 39 with Graves disease. CDR3s include the opening cysteine and the closing phenylalanine or tryptophan. The D gene is left open where the match is weak. Not all rows give a size; the values are once, few, many and, for expanded clones, a class.

>TRBJ1-1|few|TRBV6-9|-
CASSYYARAEAFF
TGTGCCAGCAGTTACTATGCCAGGGCAGAAGCTTTCTTT
>TRBJ2-5|-|TRBV4-1|TRBD2
CASSQREGGETQYF
TGCGCCAGCAGCCAAAGGGAGGGCGGGGAGACCCAGTACTTC
>TRBJ1-5|-|TRBV2|-
CASSDRVFQPQHF
TGTGCCAGCAGTGACAGGGTTTTTCAGCCCCAGCATTTT
>TRBJ2-5|many|TRBV30|-
CAWSNSGIETQYF
TGTGCCTGGAGTAATTCCGGGATAGAGACCCAGTACTTC
>TRBJ2-2|many|TRBV27|-
CASSLIPGPTGELFF
TGTGCCAGCAGTTTAATTCCAGGGCCCACCGGGGAGCTGTTTTTT
>TRBJ2-1|many|TRBV6-1|-
CASSGYPAYNEQFF
TGTGCCAGCAGCGGGTACCCCGCCTACAATGAGCAGTTCTTC
>TRBJ1-1|-|TRBV6-5|-
CASSYWATEAFF
TGTGCCAGCAGTTACTGGGCCACTGAAGCTTTCTTT
>TRBJ2-7|many|TRBV19|-
CASSIGPGTYEQYF
TGTGCCAGTAGTATAGGGCCAGGCACCTACGAGCAGTACTTC
>TRBJ2-7|many|TRBV12-3/TRBV12-4|TRBD1
CASSPSDRAYEQYF
TGTGCCAGCAGCCCATCGGACAGGGCCTACGAGCAGTACTTC
>TRBJ1-5|many|TRBV20-1|-
CSGTGRTSNQPQHF
TGCAGTGGCACGGGACGGACCAGCAATCAGCCCCAGCATTTT
>TRBJ2-7|many|TRBV11-2|-
CASSFGIAHREQYF
TGTGCCAGCAGCTTCGGGATCGCCCATAGGGAGCAGTACTTC
>TRBJ1-2|many|TRBV5-1|-
CASSGGDGYTF
TGCGCCAGCAGCGGAGGGGATGGCTACACCTTC
>TRBJ1-3|-|TRBV6-1|-
CACGGDTSGNTIYF
TGTGCCTGCGGGGGGGACACCTCTGGAAACACCATATATTTT
>TRBJ2-3|-|TRBV5-5|TRBD2
CASSPGLASLDTQYF
TGTGCCAGCAGCCCCGGACTAGCATCGTTAGATACGCAGTATTTT
>TRBJ1-2|many|TRBV9|TRBD1
CASSVEQGAGTF
TGTGCCAGCAGCGTAGAGCAGGGGGCCGGCACCTTC
>TRBJ2-7|many|TRBV20-1|TRBD2
CSARGGSRNEQYF
TGCAGTGCTAGAGGCGGGAGTCGGAACGAGCAGTACTTC
>TRBJ1-5|many|TRBV28|-
CASNIQPQHF
TGTGCCAGCAATATTCAGCCCCAGCATTTT
>TRBJ2-3|many|TRBV12-3/TRBV12-4|TRBD2
CASSRAGGTDTQYF
TGTGCCAGCAGTAGGGCGGGAGGCACAGATACGCAGTATTTT
>TRBJ1-1|many|TRBV12-3/TRBV12-4|-
CASSFLLRNTEAFF
TGTGCCAGCAGTTTTCTTTTAAGGAACACTGAAGCTTTCTTT
>TRBJ2-7|many|TRBV7-2|-
CASSWGWSGLNYEQYF
TGTGCCAGCAGCTGGGGGTGGTCGGGGTTGAACTACGAGCAGTACTTC
>TRBJ2-3|many|TRBV28|-
CASSFKSTDTQYF
TGTGCCAGCAGTTTTAAGAGCACAGATACGCAGTATTTT
>TRBJ2-3|many|TRBV3-1|-
CASSQVRGSGTDTQYF
TGTGCCAGCAGCCAAGTAAGAGGGTCTGGCACAGATACGCAGTATTTT
>TRBJ1-5|many|TRBV6-1|-
CASSRGPDQPQHF
TGTGCCAGCAGCCGCGGACCGGATCAGCCCCAGCATTTT
>TRBJ1-6|-|TRBV18|-
CASSPKGPNNSPLHF
TGTGCCAGCTCACCGAAAGGGCCCAATAATTCACCCCTCCACTTT
>TRBJ1-2|many|TRBV11-2|-
CASSAIPLKGSLRPLGYTF
TGTGCCAGCAGCGCCATTCCGCTGAAGGGCAGCCTACGACCCCTGGGCTACACCTTC
>TRBJ2-2|many|TRBV18|TRBD1
CASSARQGENTGELFF
TGTGCCAGCTCAGCGAGACAGGGAGAGAACACCGGGGAGCTGTTTTTT